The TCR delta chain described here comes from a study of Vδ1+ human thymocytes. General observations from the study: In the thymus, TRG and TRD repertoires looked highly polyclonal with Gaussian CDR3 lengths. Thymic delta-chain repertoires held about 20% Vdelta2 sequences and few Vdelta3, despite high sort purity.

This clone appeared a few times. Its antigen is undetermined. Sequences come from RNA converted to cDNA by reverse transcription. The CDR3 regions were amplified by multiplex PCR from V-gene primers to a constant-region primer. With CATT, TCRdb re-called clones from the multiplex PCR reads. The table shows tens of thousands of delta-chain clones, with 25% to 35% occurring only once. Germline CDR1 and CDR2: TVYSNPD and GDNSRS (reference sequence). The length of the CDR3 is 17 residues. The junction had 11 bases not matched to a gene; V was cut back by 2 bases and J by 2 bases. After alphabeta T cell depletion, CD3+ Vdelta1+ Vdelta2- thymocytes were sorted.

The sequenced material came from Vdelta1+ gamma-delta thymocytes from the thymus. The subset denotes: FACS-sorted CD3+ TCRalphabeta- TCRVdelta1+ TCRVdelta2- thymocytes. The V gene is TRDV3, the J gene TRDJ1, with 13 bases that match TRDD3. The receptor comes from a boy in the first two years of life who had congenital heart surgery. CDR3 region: CAFLLGDTPGWTDKLIF. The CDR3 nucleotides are TGTGCCTTTTTACTGGGGGATACGCCCGGGTGGACCGATAAACTCATCTTT.